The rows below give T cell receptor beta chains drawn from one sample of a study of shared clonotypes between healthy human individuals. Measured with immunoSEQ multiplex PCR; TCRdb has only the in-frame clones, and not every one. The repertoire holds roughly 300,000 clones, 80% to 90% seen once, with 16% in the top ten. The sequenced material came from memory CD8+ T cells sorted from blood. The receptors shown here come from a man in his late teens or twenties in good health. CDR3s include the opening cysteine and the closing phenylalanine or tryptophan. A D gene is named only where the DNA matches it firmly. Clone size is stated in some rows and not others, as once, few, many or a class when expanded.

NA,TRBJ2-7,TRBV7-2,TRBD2,CASSFSGGFYEQYF,TGTGCCAGCAGCTTTAGCGGGGGATTCTACGAGCAGTACTTC
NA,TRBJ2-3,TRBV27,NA,CASSPTRPQGADTQYF,TGTGCCAGCAGTCCTACCAGGCCCCAAGGGGCAGATACGCAGTATTTT
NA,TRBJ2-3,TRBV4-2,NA,CASSQGATDTQYF,TGTGCCAGCAGCCAAGGGGCCACAGATACGCAGTATTTT
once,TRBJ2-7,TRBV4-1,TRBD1,CASSQGSGGYSYEQYF,TGCGCCAGCAGCCAAGGGTCAGGGGGCTACTCCTACGAGCAGTACTTC
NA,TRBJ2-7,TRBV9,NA,CASSFGLNYEQYF,TGTGCCAGCAGCTTTGGACTGAACTACGAGCAGTACTTC
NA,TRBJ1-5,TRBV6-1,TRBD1,CASSEWRGPGNQPQHF,TGTGCCAGCAGTGAATGGAGGGGGCCTGGAAATCAGCCCCAGCATTTT
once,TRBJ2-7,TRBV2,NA,CASSAGPAQTTSYEQYF,TGTGCCAGCAGCGCCGGTCCCGCGCAGACCACCTCCTACGAGCAGTACTTC
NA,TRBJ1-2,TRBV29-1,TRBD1,CSVDYSGQGDYTF,TGCAGCGTTGACTATTCGGGACAGGGAGACTACACCTTC
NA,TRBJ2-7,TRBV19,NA,CASSTVRDLTGEQYF,TGTGCCAGTAGTACCGTCCGGGACCTCACGGGGGAGCAGTACTTC
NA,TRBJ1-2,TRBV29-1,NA,CSVKDGYGYTF,TGCAGCGTTAAGGACGGCTATGGCTACACCTTC
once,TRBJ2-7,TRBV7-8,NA,CASSLVGRLYEQYF,TGTGCCAGCAGCTTAGTTGGGAGGCTCTACGAGCAGTACTTC
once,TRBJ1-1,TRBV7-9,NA,CASSLISGSVPEAFF,TGTGCCAGCAGCTTAATCTCAGGGTCGGTGCCTGAAGCTTTCTTT
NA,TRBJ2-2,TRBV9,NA,CASSVIGENGELFF,TGTGCCAGCAGCGTTATAGGGGAAAACGGGGAGCTGTTTTTT
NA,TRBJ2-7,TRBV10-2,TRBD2,CASSEPPGGGNYEQYF,TGCGCCAGCAGTGAGCCGCCGGGCGGGGGGAATTACGAGCAGTACTTC
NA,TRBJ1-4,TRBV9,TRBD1,CASSVGSTGSGSEKLFF,TGTGCCAGCAGCGTAGGTTCGACAGGGAGCGGGAGTGAAAAACTGTTTTTT
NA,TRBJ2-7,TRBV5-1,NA,CASSFWGESYEQYF,TGCGCCAGCAGCTTTTGGGGAGAATCCTACGAGCAGTACTTC
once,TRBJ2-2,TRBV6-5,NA,CASSPDAGELFF,TGTGCCAGCAGCCCGGATGCCGGGGAGCTGTTTTTT